The source of this T cell receptor (beta chain) is a study of blood T cell repertoires in COVID-19. Across the whole study: PBMCs, B-cell-depleted T cells, or T cells were the source of the cDNA or gDNA that made up the material.

Sequenced by immunoSEQ multiplex PCR; TCRdb stores in-frame clones only, minus some. The repertoire holds about 130,000 clones, with around 87% as singletons. This CDR3 is built from 18 residues. V was clipped by 0 bases and J by 0 bases; unmatched bases: 4. Germline CDR1 KGHDR, CDR2 SFDVKD. The sample taken for sequencing was peripheral blood. The rearrangement joins TRBV24-1 to TRBJ2-1, with 10 bases aligning to TRBD2. The receptor was isolated from a woman aged 55-70 years with acute or convalescent COVID-19. The DNA for the CDR3 is TGTGCCACCAGTGATTTGCCTGCTAGCGGGAGCTCCTACAATGAGCAGTTCTTC. Translating gives CATSDLPASGSSYNEQFF.